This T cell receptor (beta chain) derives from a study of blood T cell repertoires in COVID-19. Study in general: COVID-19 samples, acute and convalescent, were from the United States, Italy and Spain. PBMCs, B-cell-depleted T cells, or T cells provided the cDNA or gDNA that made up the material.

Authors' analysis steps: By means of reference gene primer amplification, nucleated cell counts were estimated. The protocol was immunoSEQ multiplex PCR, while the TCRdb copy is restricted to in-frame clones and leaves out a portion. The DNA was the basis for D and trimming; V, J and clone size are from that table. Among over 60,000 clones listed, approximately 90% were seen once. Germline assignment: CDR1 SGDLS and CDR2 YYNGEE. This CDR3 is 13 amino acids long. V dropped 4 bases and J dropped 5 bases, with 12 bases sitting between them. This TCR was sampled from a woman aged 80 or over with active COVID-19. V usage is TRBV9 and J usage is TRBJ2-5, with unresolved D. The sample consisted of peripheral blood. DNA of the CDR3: TGTGCCAGCAGCACCCGGATCAGGGAGACCCAGTACTTC. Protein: CASSTRIRETQYF.